This T cell receptor (beta chain) was obtained from a study of T cells in Graves' hyperthyroidism and ophthalmopathy. The study, taken as a whole, reports: Blood also carried most thyroid clonotypes expanded above 0.001.

Per germline, CDR1 SNHLY and CDR2 FYNNEI. This CDR3 spans 12 amino acids. V was cut by 8 bases and J by 6 bases, with 11 bases left in between. This clonotype was seen many times. Its antigen is unknown. What was amplified from RNA transcripts were TCR beta CDR3 regions. The primer set for the first-round RT-PCR of the TCR CDR3 was HTBI. TCRdb fed the multiplex PCR reads into MiXCR, producing one record per CDR3 protein. The sample lists fewer than 200,000 distinct CDR3 sequences, approximately 17% occurring once. The J gene is TRBJ2-1, the V gene TRBV2; D gene unclear. The sample comprised blood. The receptor comes from a woman aged 45 to 65 with Graves' hyperthyroidism. CDR3 sequence reads: CASLSPGNEQFF. Here the CDR3 DNA reads TGTGCCAGCCTCAGTCCCGGCAATGAGCAGTTCTTC. Full variable domain (outside the CDR3, taken from reference TRBV2 and TRBJ2-1): EPEVTQTPSHQVTQMGQEVILRCVPISNHLYFYWYRQILGQKVEFLVSFYNNEISEKSEIFDDQFSVERPDGSNFTLKIRSTKLEDSAMYFCASLSPGNEQFFGPGTRLTVL.